This T cell receptor (beta chain) was obtained from a study of T-cell memory formation after mild COVID-19. Study-level results: Whereas later expanders leaned CD4+, clones contracting day 15 to 85 showed a balanced CD4/CD8 makeup. That cross-reactive memory joined was suggested by some responding clones appearing in pre-infection memory. In second-wave clones peaking day 37, SARS-CoV-2 specificity remained unconfirmed. Mainly in CM and EM were contracting CD4+ clones; CD8+ were in EMRA.

TCRdb fed the 5' RACE reads into MiXCR, producing one record per CDR3 protein. This sample carries under 300,000 distinct CDR3 sequences, 15% to 20% of them seen once, and the ten largest clones take more than 20%. To note about this clonotype: Its specificity is unknown.

CDR1 is LGHNA and CDR2 is YSLEER in the germline V gene. The CDR3 contains 14 residues. V gave up 0 bases and J gave up 5 bases, with 7 bases separating them. Material for sequencing was PBMCs or a T cell subset sorted from them (not recorded which). The TCR comes from a man younger than 35 who had mild COVID-19 (a few samples of this study predate the infection). Cell type and time point are not known. The gene calls are TRBV4-3 and TRBJ2-2; the D gene could be TRBD1 or TRBD2 (5 bases each). CDR3 sequence: CASSQERGTGELFF. CDR3 sequence (DNA): TGCGCCAGCAGCCAAGAGAGGGGAACCGGGGAGCTGTTTTTT.